The T cell receptor (beta chain) described here comes from a study of blood T cell repertoires in COVID-19. TCRdb's copy holds only in-frame clones and misses some; the assay was immunoSEQ multiplex PCR. The sample consists of about 200,000 clones, roughly nine tenths of them appearing once. The germline gives CDR1 ENHRY, CDR2 SYGVKD. V lost 3 bases and J 5 bases, leaving 11 bases between the germline ends. The CDR3 has 14 amino acids. This chain connects TRBV10-3 to TRBJ1-5; possibly TRBD1 for D (5 bases). The sequencing input was PBMCs or T cells enriched from blood (not recorded which). This TCR was sampled from a young woman with acute COVID-19. The CDR3 nucleotides read TGTGCCATCAGTGAAGCGACAGCCGATCAGCCCCAGCATTTT. It specifies CAISEATADQPQHF.